Listed below are T cell receptor beta chains from one sample, sequenced in a study of blood T cell repertoires in COVID-19. Measured with immunoSEQ multiplex PCR; TCRdb has only the in-frame clones, and not every one. The top ten hold approximately 2.2% of the sample, which has approximately 260,000 clones, about 89% seen once. Sequencing was carried out using peripheral blood. The receptors stem from a man between 50 and 59 years old with acute or convalescent COVID-19. CDR3s include the opening cysteine and the closing phenylalanine or tryptophan. Each record gives: V gene, J gene, D gene, clone size, CDR3 protein, CDR3 DNA. D genes are given only for firm matches. Clone size is given for some rows only: seen once, a few or many times, or a class if the clone is expanded.

v_gene: TRBV10-3
j_gene: TRBJ1-1
d_gene: NA
abundance: NA
CDR3aa: CAISDGEGKNTEAFF
CDR3nt: TGTGCCATCAGTGATGGGGAGGGAAAGAACACTGAAGCTTTCTTT

v_gene: TRBV7-2
j_gene: TRBJ1-1
d_gene: NA
abundance: NA
CDR3aa: CASSLGAGTEAFF
CDR3nt: TGTGCCAGCAGCTTAGGGGCTGGTACTGAAGCTTTCTTT

v_gene: TRBV27
j_gene: TRBJ1-1
d_gene: NA
abundance: NA
CDR3aa: CASSYRTENTEAFF
CDR3nt: TGTGCCAGCAGTTATCGGACAGAGAACACTGAAGCTTTCTTT

v_gene: TRBV5-8
j_gene: TRBJ2-7
d_gene: TRBD1
abundance: NA
CDR3aa: CASNPTGPREQYF
CDR3nt: TGTGCCAGCAACCCGACAGGGCCTCGCGAGCAGTACTTC

v_gene: TRBV3-1/TRBV3-2
j_gene: TRBJ2-1
d_gene: NA
abundance: NA
CDR3aa: CASSQGRGSYNEQFF
CDR3nt: TGTGCCAGCAGCCAAGGTAGGGGGTCTTACAATGAGCAGTTCTTC

v_gene: TRBV11-2
j_gene: TRBJ1-1
d_gene: TRBD1
abundance: NA
CDR3aa: CASSTTGVDTEAFF
CDR3nt: TGTGCCAGCAGCACTACAGGGGTGGACACTGAAGCTTTCTTT

v_gene: TRBV4-1
j_gene: TRBJ1-2
d_gene: TRBD1
abundance: NA
CDR3aa: CASSQPQGWNYGYTF
CDR3nt: TGCGCCAGCAGCCAACCACAGGGGTGGAACTATGGCTACACCTTC

v_gene: TRBV2
j_gene: TRBJ1-1
d_gene: NA
abundance: once
CDR3aa: CARSKGPGDTEAFF
CDR3nt: TGTGCCAGGAGCAAGGGACCGGGGGACACTGAAGCTTTCTTT

v_gene: TRBV25-1
j_gene: TRBJ1-6
d_gene: NA
abundance: NA
CDR3aa: CASSEYGHSSYNSPLHF
CDR3nt: TGTGCCAGCAGTGAATACGGTCACAGCTCCTATAATTCACCCCTCCACTTT

v_gene: TRBV14
j_gene: TRBJ1-4
d_gene: NA
abundance: NA
CDR3aa: CASSYRDEKLFF
CDR3nt: TGTGCCAGCAGTTACAGGGATGAAAAACTGTTTTTT

v_gene: TRBV18
j_gene: TRBJ2-7
d_gene: NA
abundance: NA
CDR3aa: CASSPSRDEQYF
CDR3nt: TGTGCCAGCTCACCATCGAGGGACGAGCAGTACTTC

v_gene: TRBV19
j_gene: TRBJ1-4
d_gene: NA
abundance: NA
CDR3aa: CASTLNQRRTNEKLFF
CDR3nt: TGTGCCAGTACCTTAAACCAAAGGAGAACTAATGAAAAACTGTTTTTT

v_gene: TRBV11-3
j_gene: TRBJ2-5
d_gene: TRBD2
abundance: NA
CDR3aa: CASSLGGTSGETQYF
CDR3nt: TGTGCCAGCAGCTTAGGGGGAACTAGCGGGGAGACCCAGTACTTC

v_gene: TRBV19
j_gene: TRBJ2-5
d_gene: NA
abundance: NA
CDR3aa: CASSRKLEETQYF
CDR3nt: TGTGCCAGTAGTAGGAAACTGGAGGAGACCCAGTACTTC